This is a list of T cell receptor beta chains from one sample in a study of early T cells in non-severe SARS-CoV-2 infection. TCRdb passed the 5' RACE reads through MiXCR, listing each CDR3 protein once. The table shows approximately 71,000 distinct CDR3 sequences, with roughly 10% occurring only once. Sequenced material: whole blood. Every receptor here comes from an adult who was a healthcare worker with PCR-confirmed SARS-CoV-2 infection or an uninfected control (not recorded which). The conserved cysteine and the conserved F or W are not part of the CDR3 here. D genes are given only for firm matches. Rows give clone size only sometimes, using once, few, many, or a class for an expanded clone.

j_gene: TRBJ2-1
d_gene: -
v_gene: TRBV6-5
abundance: many
CDR3aa: ASSYWLGEQF

j_gene: TRBJ2-2
d_gene: TRBD1
v_gene: TRBV3-1
abundance: many
CDR3aa: ASSPQGAHGELF

j_gene: TRBJ2-7
d_gene: -
v_gene: TRBV12-3/TRBV12-4
abundance: -
CDR3aa: ASSAEGVLKN

j_gene: TRBJ2-1
d_gene: -
v_gene: TRBV4-1
abundance: many
CDR3aa: ASSLGQGGDEQF

j_gene: TRBJ2-1
d_gene: TRBD1
v_gene: TRBV12-3/TRBV12-4
abundance: -
CDR3aa: ASRTGGGHNEQF

j_gene: TRBJ1-3
d_gene: -
v_gene: TRBV5-1
abundance: -
CDR3aa: ASSTLTGSSGNTIY

j_gene: TRBJ2-3
d_gene: -
v_gene: TRBV6-1
abundance: -
CDR3aa: ASRPGPSRGTDTQY

j_gene: TRBJ2-7
d_gene: -
v_gene: TRBV5-1
abundance: -
CDR3aa: ASSLAGGRNYEQY

j_gene: TRBJ2-7
d_gene: -
v_gene: TRBV27
abundance: few
CDR3aa: ASSPSPAGYEQY

j_gene: TRBJ2-5
d_gene: -
v_gene: TRBV12-3/TRBV12-4
abundance: -
CDR3aa: ASTHGVEETQY

j_gene: TRBJ2-1
d_gene: -
v_gene: TRBV12-3/TRBV12-4
abundance: -
CDR3aa: ASTRGNEQF

j_gene: TRBJ2-5
d_gene: TRBD2
v_gene: TRBV20-1
abundance: few
CDR3aa: SAVLAGETQY

j_gene: TRBJ2-7
d_gene: TRBD1
v_gene: TRBV6-5
abundance: few
CDR3aa: ASSRTGQAYEQY

j_gene: TRBJ2-1
d_gene: -
v_gene: TRBV7-9
abundance: many
CDR3aa: ASSLLGTSDEQF

j_gene: TRBJ2-1
d_gene: TRBD2
v_gene: TRBV20-1
abundance: few
CDR3aa: SARAAGREREGKGNEQF

j_gene: TRBJ2-3
d_gene: TRBD2
v_gene: TRBV2
abundance: few
CDR3aa: ASGTSVLTDTQY

j_gene: TRBJ2-7
d_gene: TRBD2
v_gene: TRBV20-1
abundance: -
CDR3aa: SASPGLAGGVQY

j_gene: TRBJ2-7
d_gene: -
v_gene: TRBV5-1
abundance: -
CDR3aa: ASSEYGNTEGEQY

j_gene: TRBJ1-5
d_gene: -
v_gene: TRBV12-3/TRBV12-4
abundance: -
CDR3aa: ASSPSQVINQPQH

j_gene: TRBJ1-5
d_gene: -
v_gene: TRBV7-9
abundance: many
CDR3aa: ASSLTGAGAGAQH

j_gene: TRBJ2-5
d_gene: -
v_gene: TRBV7-2
abundance: -
CDR3aa: ASSSRTEETQY

j_gene: TRBJ2-2
d_gene: -
v_gene: TRBV19
abundance: -
CDR3aa: ASRGDGAYTGELF

j_gene: TRBJ2-3
d_gene: -
v_gene: TRBV28
abundance: -
CDR3aa: ASRRPSTDTQY

j_gene: TRBJ2-7
d_gene: -
v_gene: TRBV12-3/TRBV12-4
abundance: -
CDR3aa: ASSFGTSYYEQY

j_gene: TRBJ2-1
d_gene: -
v_gene: TRBV24-1
abundance: -
CDR3aa: ATSDLSNEQF

j_gene: TRBJ2-5
d_gene: -
v_gene: TRBV7-2
abundance: few
CDR3aa: ASSLLGQETQY

j_gene: TRBJ2-7
d_gene: -
v_gene: TRBV28
abundance: -
CDR3aa: ASRRPQRLYEQY

j_gene: TRBJ1-2
d_gene: TRBD1
v_gene: TRBV19
abundance: few
CDR3aa: ASSPPGQAHGYT

j_gene: TRBJ2-5
d_gene: TRBD2
v_gene: TRBV7-2
abundance: -
CDR3aa: ASSLGGSYVETQY

j_gene: TRBJ2-3
d_gene: -
v_gene: TRBV5-6
abundance: few
CDR3aa: ASSLQGDFADTQY

j_gene: TRBJ1-1
d_gene: -
v_gene: TRBV28
abundance: many
CDR3aa: ASSPGDQGMNTEAF

j_gene: TRBJ2-1
d_gene: -
v_gene: TRBV20-1
abundance: many
CDR3aa: SAKGLLNEQF

j_gene: TRBJ2-2
d_gene: TRBD1
v_gene: TRBV10-3
abundance: medium-sized
CDR3aa: AISDQGAVTGELF

j_gene: TRBJ2-4
d_gene: TRBD1
v_gene: TRBV12-3/TRBV12-4
abundance: many
CDR3aa: ASTPDRAIQY

j_gene: TRBJ2-2
d_gene: TRBD1
v_gene: TRBV9
abundance: few
CDR3aa: ASSARQGTNTGELF

j_gene: TRBJ2-5
d_gene: -
v_gene: TRBV20-1
abundance: few
CDR3aa: SARYHVEGETQY

j_gene: TRBJ1-1
d_gene: -
v_gene: TRBV7-2
abundance: few
CDR3aa: ASSSETDSRAF

j_gene: TRBJ2-1
d_gene: -
v_gene: TRBV30
abundance: few
CDR3aa: ARRVSSYNEQF

j_gene: TRBJ2-7
d_gene: TRBD2
v_gene: TRBV30
abundance: many
CDR3aa: AWSPENSGRLHEQY

j_gene: TRBJ2-5
d_gene: -
v_gene: TRBV20-1
abundance: many
CDR3aa: SASPLEWEETQY

j_gene: TRBJ2-7
d_gene: -
v_gene: TRBV28
abundance: -
CDR3aa: ASSGPDGGTYEQY